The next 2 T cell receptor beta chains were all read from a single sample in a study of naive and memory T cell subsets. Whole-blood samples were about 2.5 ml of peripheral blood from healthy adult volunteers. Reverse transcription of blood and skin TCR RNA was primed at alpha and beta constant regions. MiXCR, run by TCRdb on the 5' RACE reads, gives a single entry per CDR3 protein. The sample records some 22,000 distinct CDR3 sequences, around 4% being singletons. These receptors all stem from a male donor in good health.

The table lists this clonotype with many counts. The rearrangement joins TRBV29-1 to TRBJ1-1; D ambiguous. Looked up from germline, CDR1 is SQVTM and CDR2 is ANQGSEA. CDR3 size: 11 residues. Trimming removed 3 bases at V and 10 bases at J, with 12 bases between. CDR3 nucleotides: TGCAGCGTTGATAGCCTGGAGGGAGCTTTCTTT. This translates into CSVDSLEGAFF.

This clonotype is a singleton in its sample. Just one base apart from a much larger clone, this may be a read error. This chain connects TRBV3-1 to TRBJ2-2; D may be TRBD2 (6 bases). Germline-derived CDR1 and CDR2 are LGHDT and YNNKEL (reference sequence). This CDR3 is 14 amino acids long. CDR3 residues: CAGSQGGRSGELFF. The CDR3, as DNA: TGTGCCGGCAGCCAAGGAGGGCGGTCCGGGGAGCTGTTTTTT.